These 9 T cell receptor beta chains were sequenced from one sample in a study of blood T cells in healthy people across ages. It was with a sample-barcoded 5' primer and a J-beta primer mix that a second PCR of about 6 to 12 cycles was run. TCRdb reprocessed the 5' RACE reads with MiXCR, giving one entry per CDR3 protein. The sample lists over a million distinct CDR3 sequences; around 55% were seen once. Specimen: blood. The receptor source for this set is a man younger than 30 in good health.

The chain employs TRBV5-1 and TRBJ2-7, with TRBD2 matching over 11 bases. Germline CDR1 SGHRS, CDR2 YFSETQ. The CDR3 spans 16 residues. With V trimmed by 3 bases and J by 3 bases, 8 bases remained unmatched. This CDR3 is CASSWDRLAGYYEQYF. CDR3 sequence (DNA): TGCGCCAGCAGCTGGGACCGACTAGCGGGGTACTACGAGCAGTACTTC.

The chain combines TRBV21-1 with TRBJ1-6. TRBV21-1 is classified as a pseudogene. The CDR3 runs 15 residues. Written as DNA, the CDR3 is TGTGCCAGCAGCCCTAACCGGGAGGCGACTTCACCCCTCCACTTT. Translated, it gives CASSPNREATSPLHF.

As regards this clonotype: A junction end diverges from the germline sequence, so it may reflect a read error. V and J are TRBV7-2 and TRBJ2-3; 7 nucleotides line up with TRBD2. This CDR3 is built from 14 residues. Per germline, CDR1 SGHTA and CDR2 FQGNSA. The CDR3 here is CASSLRAGLDTRYF. CDR3 nucleotides: TGTGCCAGCAGCTTACGAGCGGGGTTGGATACGCGGTATTTT.

V and J are TRBV20-1 and TRBJ2-1, with 7 positions matching TRBD2. CDR3 length: 15 residues. Germline loops: CDR1 DFQATT, CDR2 SNEGSKA (reference sequence). Unmatched junction bases numbered 16, after V lost 6 bases and J lost 8 bases. The chain's CDR3 is CSAPPSAGSHDEQFF. The CDR3 DNA reads TGCAGTGCGCCACCCTCAGCGGGGTCCCACGATGAGCAGTTCTTC.

This clonotype was observed a few times. V usage is TRBV9 and J usage is TRBJ1-2; D not certain. Germline V gene sequence: CDR1 SGDLS, CDR2 YYNGEE. The CDR3 runs 14 residues. V was pared by 3 bases and J by 0 bases, with 9 bases between. The DNA of the CDR3 is TGTGCCAGCAGCGGCTCAGTTCCTAACTATGGCTACACCTTC. Encoded protein: CASSGSVPNYGYTF.

In its sample, this clonotype was seen a few times. This chain connects TRBV4-1 to TRBJ2-5; D remains unclear. CDR3 length: 14 amino acids. Germline loops: CDR1 MGHRA, CDR2 YSYEKL. The V end lost 1 base, the J end lost 5 bases, and 11 bases lay between the germline ends. The CDR3 here is CASSQGGVSETQYF. In DNA form, the CDR3 reads TGCGCCAGCAGCCAAGGAGGCGTTTCGGAGACCCAGTACTTC.

This chain joins TRBV18 and TRBJ2-1; 9 bases map to TRBD1. From germline, CDR1 is KGHSH and CDR2 LQKENI. J gave up 5 bases and V 6 bases, and 8 bases lay outside the gene matches. The CDR3 is 15 residues long. CDR3 residues: CASSLLRTGDNEQFF. Here the CDR3 DNA reads TGTGCCAGCTCCCTGTTAAGGACAGGGGACAATGAGCAGTTCTTC.

This clonotype was detected only a few times. This chain links TRBV7-9 with TRBJ2-1; D ambiguous. The germline gives CDR1 SEHNR, CDR2 FQNEAQ (reference sequence). The CDR3 is 11 amino acids. Deletions cut 0 bases from V and 14 bases from J, with 8 bases between. The CDR3 reads CASSLARLKFF. The CDR3 DNA is TGTGCCAGCAGCTTAGCGCGATTAAAGTTCTTC.

This clonotype was seen at least ten times. The V gene is TRBV2, the J gene TRBJ2-6, with 8 bases that match TRBD1. This CDR3 comprises 16 residues. Germline assignment: CDR1 SNHLY and CDR2 FYNNEI. V lost 7 bases to trimming and J lost 0 bases; unmatched junction nucleotides: 5. Here the CDR3 reads CASTRQGISGANVLTF. The CDR3 DNA sequence: TGTGCCAGCACCAGACAGGGGATCTCTGGGGCCAACGTCCTGACTTTC.